The clone carrying this TCR beta chain occurred a few times. This entry belongs to a study of early T cells in non-severe SARS-CoV-2 infection. Unique molecular identifiers were affixed to single, distinct cDNA molecules. TCRdb reanalysed the 5' RACE reads using MiXCR and keeps one entry per CDR3 protein. The sample shows 45,000 to 60,000 distinct CDR3 sequences, 9.3% of them seen only once. The CDR3 runs 19 residues. V lost 1 base and J lost 6; bases outside the gene matches: 16. Germline loops: CDR1 MGHRA, CDR2 YSYEKL. The rearrangement uses TRBV4-1 and TRBJ2-1; 9 nucleotides align to TRBD1. Sequencing was done on a sample of whole blood. This TCR came from an adult who was a healthcare worker with PCR-confirmed SARS-CoV-2 infection or an uninfected control (not recorded which). This CDR3 is CASSQVLGAGTGLVNEQFF. In nucleotides, the CDR3 is TGCGCCAGCAGCCAAGTTCTCGGGGCCGGGACAGGGCTCGTCAATGAGCAGTTCTTC.